This T cell receptor (beta chain) was recovered during a study of blood T cell repertoires in COVID-19. Study overall: The United States, Italy and Spain provided the acute and convalescent COVID-19 samples. PBMCs, B-cell-depleted T cells, or T cells were the source of the cDNA or gDNA that made up the material.

The authors' processing: Amplifying reference gene primers gave estimates of nucleated cell counts. Profiling relied on immunoSEQ multiplex PCR, and the TCRdb table lists in-frame clones only, not all of them. D and trimming come from the DNA, and the V and J calls and clone size come from that table. The sample holds around 340,000 clones; around 82% are singletons and the top ten take approximately 3%. Germline CDR1 reads KGHSH; CDR2 reads LQKENI. This CDR3 spans 14 amino acids. V trimming: 3 bases; J trimming: 2 bases; junction bases outside the gene matches: 3. This clonotype was obtained from a man aged 25 to 40 with active or convalescent COVID-19. The specimen was peripheral blood. This chain connects TRBV18 to TRBJ2-5; the match to TRBD1 covers 7 bases. The CDR3 coding sequence is TGTGCCAGCTCACCCGGGACAGCACAAGAGACCCAGTACTTC. This encodes CASSPGTAQETQYF. The full variable domain, completed using reference TRBV18 and TRBJ2-5, is NAGVMQNPRHLVRRRGQEARLRCSPMKGHSHVYWYRQLPEEGLKFMVYLQKENIIDESGMPKERFSAEFPKEGPSILRIQQVVRGDSAAYFCASSPGTAQETQYFGPGTRLLVL.